The rows below give T cell receptor beta chains drawn from one sample of a study of blood T cell repertoires in COVID-19. Sequencing used immunoSEQ multiplex PCR; TCRdb keeps in-frame clones, though not all of them. The sample contains 150,000 to 200,000 clones, over 75% of which appear only once. Sequenced input: peripheral blood. Receptors originate from a person aged 70 to 85 with COVID-19, enrolled during active disease. The CDR3 runs from the conserved cysteine through the conserved F or W. Fields, in order: D gene, clone size, V gene, J gene, CDR3 DNA, CDR3 protein. A D gene is named only where the DNA matches it firmly. Size values are once, few and many counts, or a class for expanded clones, and some rows have none.

d_gene: TRBD1
abundance: NA
v_gene: TRBV30
j_gene: TRBJ2-7
CDR3nt: TGTGCCTGGAGTGGGGGGACAGGGTACTACGAGCAGTACTTC
CDR3aa: CAWSGGTGYYEQYF

d_gene: NA
abundance: NA
v_gene: TRBV29-1
j_gene: TRBJ1-2
CDR3nt: TGCAGCGTCGTAACAGGGACCTATGGCTACACCTTC
CDR3aa: CSVVTGTYGYTF

d_gene: NA
abundance: NA
v_gene: TRBV27
j_gene: TRBJ1-2
CDR3nt: TGTGCCAGCAGTTTCGTTTCAGGGCCTGGTAACTATGGCTACACCTTC
CDR3aa: CASSFVSGPGNYGYTF

d_gene: NA
abundance: NA
v_gene: TRBV28
j_gene: TRBJ1-5
CDR3nt: TGTGCCAGCCGCGGGGGGGCCTTTCCTAGCAATCAGCCCCAGCATTTT
CDR3aa: CASRGGAFPSNQPQHF

d_gene: NA
abundance: once
v_gene: TRBV28
j_gene: TRBJ1-2
CDR3nt: TGTGCCAGTCGCGGGACGGAAAGCTATGGCTACACCTTC
CDR3aa: CASRGTESYGYTF

d_gene: TRBD1
abundance: NA
v_gene: TRBV19
j_gene: TRBJ1-2
CDR3nt: TGTGCCAGTAGTATTGAGGGGGCGCTTGGCTACACCTTC
CDR3aa: CASSIEGALGYTF

d_gene: TRBD1
abundance: NA
v_gene: TRBV5-1
j_gene: TRBJ1-2
CDR3nt: TGCGCCAGCAGCTCCGGGACAGACTATGGCTACACCTTC
CDR3aa: CASSSGTDYGYTF

d_gene: NA
abundance: NA
v_gene: TRBV28
j_gene: TRBJ1-3
CDR3nt: TGTGCCAGCAGTCGGGGCTGGGGGGGAGGCTCTGGAAACACCATATATTTT
CDR3aa: CASSRGWGGGSGNTIYF

d_gene: TRBD1
abundance: NA
v_gene: TRBV6-4
j_gene: TRBJ2-1
CDR3nt: TGTGCCAGCAGTGACGGACAGGGTATGATGAATGAGCAGTTCTTC
CDR3aa: CASSDGQGMMNEQFF

d_gene: NA
abundance: few
v_gene: TRBV27
j_gene: TRBJ2-2
CDR3nt: TGTGCCAGCAGTTCCTACAGCCCTTGGGAGCTGTTTTTT
CDR3aa: CASSSYSPWELFF

d_gene: TRBD2
abundance: once
v_gene: TRBV7-8
j_gene: TRBJ2-7
CDR3nt: TGTGCCAGCAGCGCAGGACTAGCGGGAGTGACCTACGAGCAGTACTTC
CDR3aa: CASSAGLAGVTYEQYF

d_gene: NA
abundance: NA
v_gene: TRBV7-8
j_gene: TRBJ2-7
CDR3nt: TGTGCCAGCAGCTTAAACAGGGGAGGATACGAGCAGTACTTC
CDR3aa: CASSLNRGGYEQYF

d_gene: TRBD2
abundance: NA
v_gene: TRBV5-4
j_gene: TRBJ2-3
CDR3nt: TGTGCCAGCAGCTCTGCCGGGACTAGCGGGACTAGCACAGATACGCAGTATTTT
CDR3aa: CASSSAGTSGTSTDTQYF

d_gene: TRBD1
abundance: NA
v_gene: TRBV7-6
j_gene: TRBJ2-3
CDR3nt: TGTGCCAGCAGCTCCGGGTACAGGGGGCGGGCAGATACGCAGTATTTT
CDR3aa: CASSSGYRGRADTQYF

d_gene: NA
abundance: NA
v_gene: TRBV19
j_gene: TRBJ2-3
CDR3nt: TGTGCCAGTAGTAAGCTAGGGAGTGCAGATACGCAGTATTTT
CDR3aa: CASSKLGSADTQYF

d_gene: NA
abundance: NA
v_gene: TRBV5-6
j_gene: TRBJ2-3
CDR3nt: TGTGCCAGCAGCGAGGATCGCTGGCTACGAAACACAGATACGCAGTATTTT
CDR3aa: CASSEDRWLRNTDTQYF

d_gene: NA
abundance: once
v_gene: TRBV28
j_gene: TRBJ1-5
CDR3nt: TGTGCCAGCAGTTTATTGAGGAATCAGCCCCAGCATTTT
CDR3aa: CASSLLRNQPQHF

d_gene: NA
abundance: NA
v_gene: TRBV3-1/TRBV3-2
j_gene: TRBJ2-1
CDR3nt: TGTGCCAGCAGCCAAGTCCTAAATGAGCAGTTCTTC
CDR3aa: CASSQVLNEQFF

d_gene: TRBD1
abundance: once
v_gene: TRBV9
j_gene: TRBJ2-7
CDR3nt: TGTGCCAGCAGCCCCAGGGACAGTATGGCCTACGAGCAGTACTTC
CDR3aa: CASSPRDSMAYEQYF

d_gene: TRBD2
abundance: NA
v_gene: TRBV28
j_gene: TRBJ2-7
CDR3nt: TGTGCCAGCAGTCGGACTAGGGTCCTCTCCTACGAGCAGTACTTC
CDR3aa: CASSRTRVLSYEQYF

d_gene: TRBD1
abundance: once
v_gene: TRBV2
j_gene: TRBJ1-5
CDR3nt: TGTGCCAGCAGGGACGGGGACAGCAACAATCAGCCCCAGCATTTT
CDR3aa: CASRDGDSNNQPQHF

d_gene: TRBD1
abundance: NA
v_gene: TRBV4-1
j_gene: TRBJ2-6
CDR3nt: TGCGCCAGCAGCCAACGACAGGGGACCGGGGCCAACGTCCTGACTTTC
CDR3aa: CASSQRQGTGANVLTF

d_gene: NA
abundance: NA
v_gene: TRBV28
j_gene: TRBJ2-3
CDR3nt: TGTGCCAGCACACGTCGGTCCCCGGGGACAGATACGCAGTATTTT
CDR3aa: CASTRRSPGTDTQYF

d_gene: NA
abundance: NA
v_gene: TRBV5-8
j_gene: TRBJ2-5
CDR3nt: TGTGCCAGCAGCTCCCGGGAGACCCAGTACTTC
CDR3aa: CASSSRETQYF

d_gene: TRBD2
abundance: NA
v_gene: TRBV7-8
j_gene: TRBJ2-7
CDR3nt: TGTGCCAGCAGCATCGGGACTAGCGTCACCTACGAGCAGTACTTC
CDR3aa: CASSIGTSVTYEQYF

d_gene: TRBD1
abundance: NA
v_gene: TRBV5-1
j_gene: TRBJ1-5
CDR3nt: TGCGCCAGCAGCTTGGAAACAGGGGGAAGCAATCAGCCCCAGCATTTT
CDR3aa: CASSLETGGSNQPQHF

d_gene: TRBD1
abundance: NA
v_gene: TRBV5-1
j_gene: TRBJ1-1
CDR3nt: TGCGCCAGCAGCCGCAGCTTAGGACAGGGGCCGCAAAACACTGAAGCTTTCTTT
CDR3aa: CASSRSLGQGPQNTEAFF

d_gene: NA
abundance: NA
v_gene: TRBV11-3
j_gene: TRBJ2-1
CDR3nt: TGTGCCAGCAGCTTATCGGGCGGGGCTGAGCAGTTCTTC
CDR3aa: CASSLSGGAEQFF

d_gene: TRBD2
abundance: NA
v_gene: TRBV28
j_gene: TRBJ2-5
CDR3nt: TGTGCCAGCAGTCTCCTAATAGCGGGAGGTACAGAGACCCAGTACTTC
CDR3aa: CASSLLIAGGTETQYF

d_gene: TRBD1
abundance: few
v_gene: TRBV28
j_gene: TRBJ1-1
CDR3nt: TGTGCCAGCAGTACCGGGACAGGGAGTCGTGAAGCTTTCTTT
CDR3aa: CASSTGTGSREAFF

d_gene: NA
abundance: NA
v_gene: TRBV30
j_gene: TRBJ1-4
CDR3nt: TGTGCCTGGAGAAGAGCGGGGACTAATGAAAAACTGTTTTTT
CDR3aa: CAWRRAGTNEKLFF

d_gene: TRBD1
abundance: NA
v_gene: TRBV4-2
j_gene: TRBJ1-5
CDR3nt: TGTGCCAGCAGCGCCCGCGGGACAGGGCCTAATCAGCCCCAGCATTTT
CDR3aa: CASSARGTGPNQPQHF

d_gene: NA
abundance: NA
v_gene: TRBV7-8
j_gene: TRBJ2-2
CDR3nt: TGTGCCATCACCTCCGGCCGGGTCGCGAACACCGGGGAGCTGTTTTTT
CDR3aa: CAITSGRVANTGELFF

d_gene: NA
abundance: NA
v_gene: TRBV28
j_gene: TRBJ1-6
CDR3nt: TGTGCCAGCAGGAATTGGCCATCCCGAACTAATAATTCACCCCTCCACTTT
CDR3aa: CASRNWPSRTNNSPLHF

d_gene: TRBD2
abundance: NA
v_gene: TRBV6-4
j_gene: TRBJ2-6
CDR3nt: TGTGCCACCTCCGGGACTAATATATCTGGGGCCAACGTCCTGACTTTC
CDR3aa: CATSGTNISGANVLTF

d_gene: TRBD2
abundance: NA
v_gene: TRBV5-4
j_gene: TRBJ2-2
CDR3nt: TGTGCCAGCAGCTTGGCGCTAGCGGGGTACACCGGGGAGCTGTTTTTT
CDR3aa: CASSLALAGYTGELFF

d_gene: NA
abundance: NA
v_gene: TRBV28
j_gene: TRBJ2-7
CDR3nt: TGTGCCAGCAGTTTAACCGGGAACTCCTACGAGCAGTACTTC
CDR3aa: CASSLTGNSYEQYF

d_gene: NA
abundance: NA
v_gene: TRBV9
j_gene: TRBJ1-5
CDR3nt: TGTGCCAGCAGCGTAGACTTCGAGGGTCCCCAGCATTTT
CDR3aa: CASSVDFEGPQHF

d_gene: NA
abundance: NA
v_gene: TRBV28
j_gene: TRBJ2-1
CDR3nt: TGTGCCAGCAGCCTTTCGTCAGGGTGGTACAATGAGCAGTTCTTC
CDR3aa: CASSLSSGWYNEQFF

d_gene: NA
abundance: NA
v_gene: TRBV20-1
j_gene: TRBJ2-7
CDR3nt: TGCAGTGCTAGTGTACCGTTAGTCTACGAGCAGTACTTC
CDR3aa: CSASVPLVYEQYF